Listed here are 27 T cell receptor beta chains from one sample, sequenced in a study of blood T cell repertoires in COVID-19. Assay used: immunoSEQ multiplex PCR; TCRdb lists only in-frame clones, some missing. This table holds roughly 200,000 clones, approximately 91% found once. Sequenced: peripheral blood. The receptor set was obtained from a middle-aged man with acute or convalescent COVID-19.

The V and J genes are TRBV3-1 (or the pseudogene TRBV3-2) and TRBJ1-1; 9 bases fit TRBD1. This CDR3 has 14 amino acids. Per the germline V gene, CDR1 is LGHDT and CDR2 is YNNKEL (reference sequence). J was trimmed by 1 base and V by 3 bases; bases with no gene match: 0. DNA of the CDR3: TGTGCCAGCAGCCAGACAGGGGGGAACACTGAAGCTTTCTTT. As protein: CASSQTGGNTEAFF.

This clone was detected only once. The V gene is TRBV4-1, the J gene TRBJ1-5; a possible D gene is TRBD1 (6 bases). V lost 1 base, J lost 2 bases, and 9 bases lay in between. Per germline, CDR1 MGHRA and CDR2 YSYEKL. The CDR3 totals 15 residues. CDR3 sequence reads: CASSQVQGGNQPQHF. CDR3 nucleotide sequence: TGCGCCAGCAGCCAAGTACAGGGCGGCAATCAGCCCCAGCATTTT.

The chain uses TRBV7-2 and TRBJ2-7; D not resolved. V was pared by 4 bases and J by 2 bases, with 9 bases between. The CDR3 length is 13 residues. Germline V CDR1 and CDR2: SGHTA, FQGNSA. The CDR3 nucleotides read TGTGCCAGCAGCTCACGGGTAGCCTACGAGCAGTACTTC. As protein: CASSSRVAYEQYF.

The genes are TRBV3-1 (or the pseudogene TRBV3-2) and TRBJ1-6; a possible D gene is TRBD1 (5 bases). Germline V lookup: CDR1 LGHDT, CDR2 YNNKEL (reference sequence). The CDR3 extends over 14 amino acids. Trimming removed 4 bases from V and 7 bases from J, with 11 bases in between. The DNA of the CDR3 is TGTGCCAGCAGCCCAACAGGAGAGAATTCACCCCTCCACTTT. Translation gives CASSPTGENSPLHF.

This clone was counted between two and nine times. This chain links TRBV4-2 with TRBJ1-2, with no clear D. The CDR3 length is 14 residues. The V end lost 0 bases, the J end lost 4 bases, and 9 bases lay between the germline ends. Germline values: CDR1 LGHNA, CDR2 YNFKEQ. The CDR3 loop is CASSQEQFAYGYTF. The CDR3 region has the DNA TGTGCCAGCAGCCAAGAACAGTTCGCCTATGGCTACACCTTC.

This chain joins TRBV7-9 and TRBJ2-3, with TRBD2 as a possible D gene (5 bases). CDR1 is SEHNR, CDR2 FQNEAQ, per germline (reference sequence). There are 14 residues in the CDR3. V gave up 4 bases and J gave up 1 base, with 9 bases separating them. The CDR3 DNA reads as TGTGCCAGCAGCTCCCTGCGGGGCACAGATACGCAGTATTTT. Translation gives CASSSLRGTDTQYF.

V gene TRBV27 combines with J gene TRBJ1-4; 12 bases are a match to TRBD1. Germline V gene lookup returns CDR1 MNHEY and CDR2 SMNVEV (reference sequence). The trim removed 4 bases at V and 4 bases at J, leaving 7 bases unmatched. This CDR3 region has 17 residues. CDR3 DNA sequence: TGTGCCAGCAGTTATCCGGGACAGGGGGCCCTTAATGAAAAACTGTTTTTT. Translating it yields CASSYPGQGALNEKLFF.

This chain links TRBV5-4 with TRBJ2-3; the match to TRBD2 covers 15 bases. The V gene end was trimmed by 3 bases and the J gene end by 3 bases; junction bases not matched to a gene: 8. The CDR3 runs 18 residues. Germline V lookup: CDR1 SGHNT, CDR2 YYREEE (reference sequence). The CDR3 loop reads CASSSGLAGGRWTDTQYF. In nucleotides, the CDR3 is TGTGCCAGCAGCTCGGGACTAGCGGGGGGCCGATGGACAGATACGCAGTATTTT.

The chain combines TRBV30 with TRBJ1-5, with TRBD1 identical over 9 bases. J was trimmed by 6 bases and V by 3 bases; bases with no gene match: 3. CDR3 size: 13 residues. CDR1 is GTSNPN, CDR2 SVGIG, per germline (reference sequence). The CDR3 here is CAWRGQGGQPQHF. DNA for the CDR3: TGTGCCTGGAGGGGACAGGGAGGTCAGCCCCAGCATTTT.

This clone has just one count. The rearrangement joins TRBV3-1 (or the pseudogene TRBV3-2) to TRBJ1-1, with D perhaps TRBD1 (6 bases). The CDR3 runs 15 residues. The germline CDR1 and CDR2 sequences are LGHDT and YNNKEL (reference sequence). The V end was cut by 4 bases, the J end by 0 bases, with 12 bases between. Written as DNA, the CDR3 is TGTGCCAGCAGCCGGCCCGGACAGCTGAACACTGAAGCTTTCTTT. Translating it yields CASSRPGQLNTEAFF.

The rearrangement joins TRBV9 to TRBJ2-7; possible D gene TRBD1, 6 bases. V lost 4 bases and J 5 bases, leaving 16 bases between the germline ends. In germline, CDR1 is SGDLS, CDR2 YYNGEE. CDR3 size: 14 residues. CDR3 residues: CASSPRQVSNEQYF. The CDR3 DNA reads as TGTGCCAGCAGCCCCCGACAGGTTTCAAACGAGCAGTACTTC.

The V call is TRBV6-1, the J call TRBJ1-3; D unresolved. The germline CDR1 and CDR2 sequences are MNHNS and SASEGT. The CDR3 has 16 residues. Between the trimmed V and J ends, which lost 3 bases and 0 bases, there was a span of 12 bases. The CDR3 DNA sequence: TGTGCCAGCAGTGAGCACATAGGAGACTCTGGAAACACCATATATTTT. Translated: CASSEHIGDSGNTIYF.

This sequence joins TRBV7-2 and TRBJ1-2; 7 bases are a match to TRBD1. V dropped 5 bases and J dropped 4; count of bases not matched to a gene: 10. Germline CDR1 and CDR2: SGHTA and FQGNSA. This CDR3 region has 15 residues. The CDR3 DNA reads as TGTGCCAGCAGCACCCGACAGGGTTCGGGCTATGGCTACACCTTC. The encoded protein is CASSTRQGSGYGYTF.

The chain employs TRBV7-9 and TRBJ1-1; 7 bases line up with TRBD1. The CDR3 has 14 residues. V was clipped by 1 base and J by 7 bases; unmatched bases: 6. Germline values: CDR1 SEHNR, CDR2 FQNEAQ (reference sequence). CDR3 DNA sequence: TGTGCCAGCAGCTTAGAGGGGGCCATTGGTGAAGCTTTCTTT. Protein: CASSLEGAIGEAFF.

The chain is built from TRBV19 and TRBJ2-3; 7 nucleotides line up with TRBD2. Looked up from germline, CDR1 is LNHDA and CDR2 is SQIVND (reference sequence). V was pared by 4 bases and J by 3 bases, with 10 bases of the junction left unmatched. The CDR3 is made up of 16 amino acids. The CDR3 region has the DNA TGTGCCAGTAGTAGCCCCAGAAGCGGGGAGACAGATACGCAGTATTTT. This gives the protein CASSSPRSGETDTQYF.

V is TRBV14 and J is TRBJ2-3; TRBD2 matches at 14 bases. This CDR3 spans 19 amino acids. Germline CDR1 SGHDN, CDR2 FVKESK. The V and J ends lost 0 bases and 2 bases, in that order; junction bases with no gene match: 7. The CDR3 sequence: CASSQDVGTSGGLTDTQYF. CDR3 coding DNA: TGTGCCAGCAGCCAAGATGTGGGGACTAGCGGGGGCCTCACAGATACGCAGTATTTT.

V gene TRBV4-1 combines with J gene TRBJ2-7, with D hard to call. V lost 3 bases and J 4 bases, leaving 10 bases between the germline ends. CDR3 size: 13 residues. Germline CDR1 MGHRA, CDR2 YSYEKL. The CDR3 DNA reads TGCGCCAGCAGCCATAGTCTGTTTTACGAGCAGTACTTC. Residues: CASSHSLFYEQYF.

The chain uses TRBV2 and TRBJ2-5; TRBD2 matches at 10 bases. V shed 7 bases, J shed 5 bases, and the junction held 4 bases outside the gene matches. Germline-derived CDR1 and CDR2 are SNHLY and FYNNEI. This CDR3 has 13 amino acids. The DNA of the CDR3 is TGTGCCAGCACCCTGGGACTAGCGGAGACCCAGTACTTC. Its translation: CASTLGLAETQYF.

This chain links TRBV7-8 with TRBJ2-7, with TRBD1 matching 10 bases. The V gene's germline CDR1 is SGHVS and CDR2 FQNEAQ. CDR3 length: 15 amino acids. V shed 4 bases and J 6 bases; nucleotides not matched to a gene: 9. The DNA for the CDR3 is TGTGCCAGCAGCTCCTCTGGGACAGGGGTTTCCGAGCAGTACTTC. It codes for CASSSSGTGVSEQYF.

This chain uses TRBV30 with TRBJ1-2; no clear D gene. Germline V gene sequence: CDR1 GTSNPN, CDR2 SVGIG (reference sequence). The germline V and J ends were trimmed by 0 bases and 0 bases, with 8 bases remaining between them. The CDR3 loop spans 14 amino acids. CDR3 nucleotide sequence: TGTGCCTGGAGTGTAGGGAGAACTAACTATGGCTACACCTTC. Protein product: CAWSVGRTNYGYTF.

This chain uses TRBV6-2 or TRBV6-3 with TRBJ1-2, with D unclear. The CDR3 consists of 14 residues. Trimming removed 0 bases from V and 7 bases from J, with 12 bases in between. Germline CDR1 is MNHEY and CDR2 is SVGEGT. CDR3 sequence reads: CASSYSSQAGGYTF. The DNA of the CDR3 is TGTGCCAGCAGTTACTCGTCGCAGGCTGGTGGCTACACCTTC.

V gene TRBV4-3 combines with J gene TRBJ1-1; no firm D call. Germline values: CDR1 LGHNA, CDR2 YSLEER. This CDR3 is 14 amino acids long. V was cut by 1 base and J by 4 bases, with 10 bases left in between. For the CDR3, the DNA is TGCGCCAGCAGCCAAGTTACCTCGGGCACTGAAGCTTTCTTT. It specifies CASSQVTSGTEAFF.

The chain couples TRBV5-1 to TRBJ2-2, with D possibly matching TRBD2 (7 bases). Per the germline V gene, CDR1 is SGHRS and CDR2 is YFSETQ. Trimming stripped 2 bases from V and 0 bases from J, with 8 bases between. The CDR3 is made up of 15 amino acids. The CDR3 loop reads CASSFGGPNTGELFF. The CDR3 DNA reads TGCGCCAGCAGCTTCGGGGGGCCGAACACCGGGGAGCTGTTTTTT.

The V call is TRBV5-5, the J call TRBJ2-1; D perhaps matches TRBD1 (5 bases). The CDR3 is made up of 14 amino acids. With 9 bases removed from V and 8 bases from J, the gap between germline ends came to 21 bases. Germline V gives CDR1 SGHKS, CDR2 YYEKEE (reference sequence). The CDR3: CATDMGLLRDEQFF. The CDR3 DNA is TGTGCCACAGACATGGGGCTATTACGGGATGAGCAGTTCTTC.

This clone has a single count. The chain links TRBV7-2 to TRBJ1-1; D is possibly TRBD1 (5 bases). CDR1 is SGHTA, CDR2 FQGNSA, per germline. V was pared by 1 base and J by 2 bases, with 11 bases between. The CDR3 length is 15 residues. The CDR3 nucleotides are TGTGCCAGCAGCTTAGTCAGGGAACGAAACACTGAAGCTTTCTTT. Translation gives CASSLVRERNTEAFF.

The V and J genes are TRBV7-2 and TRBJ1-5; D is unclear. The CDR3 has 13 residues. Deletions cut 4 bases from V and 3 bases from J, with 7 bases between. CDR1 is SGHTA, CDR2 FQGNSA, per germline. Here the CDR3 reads CASSSPNNQPQHF. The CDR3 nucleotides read TGTGCCAGCAGCTCCCCCAACAATCAGCCCCAGCATTTT.

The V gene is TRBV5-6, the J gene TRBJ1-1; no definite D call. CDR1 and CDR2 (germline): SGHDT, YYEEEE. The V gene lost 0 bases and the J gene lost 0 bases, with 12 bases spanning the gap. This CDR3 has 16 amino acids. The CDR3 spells CASSLVGSNMNTEAFF. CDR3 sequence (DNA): TGTGCCAGCAGCTTGGTGGGCAGTAACATGAACACTGAAGCTTTCTTT.